These T cell receptor beta chains were read from a single sample in a study of T-cell memory formation after mild COVID-19. TCRdb redid the calling of the 5' RACE reads with MiXCR, one entry per CDR3 protein. The sample yields hundreds of thousands of distinct CDR3 sequences, 15% to 20% seen once. The sequenced sample was PBMCs or a T cell subset sorted from them (not recorded which). All receptors come from a man between 18 and 29 years old who had mild COVID-19 (a few samples of this study predate the infection). Cell type and time point are not known. Each CDR3 is given with its conserved first and last residue. A D gene is named only where the DNA matches it firmly. Clone size is shown for a subset of rows, as once, few, many or a class of expanded clone.

abundance | j_gene | d_gene | v_gene | CDR3nt | CDR3aa
. | TRBJ1-2 | . | TRBV7-2 | TGTGCCAGCACCCGAGTCGGAGAAAACTATGGCTACACCTTC | CASTRVGENYGYTF
medium-sized | TRBJ2-1 | . | TRBV7-6 | TGTGCCAGCAGCTTAGCGTTGGTTCCCTACAATGAGCAGTTCTTC | CASSLALVPYNEQFF
. | TRBJ2-5 | . | TRBV7-3 | TGTGCCAGCAGCCCGGGGGACTGGCAAGAGACCCAGTACTTC | CASSPGDWQETQYF
. | TRBJ2-5 | . | TRBV18 | TGTGCCAGCTCACCAACCGTCCAAGAGACCCAGTACTTC | CASSPTVQETQYF
. | TRBJ1-5 | . | TRBV6-1 | TGTGCCAGCAGTGAAACGGTGACAATTTATCAGCCCCAGCATTTT | CASSETVTIYQPQHF
few | TRBJ2-7 | TRBD1 | TRBV12-3/TRBV12-4 | TGTGCCAGCAGGGGACAGGGTTACGAGCAGTACTTC | CASRGQGYEQYF
. | TRBJ2-5 | . | TRBV7-2 | TGTGCCAGCAGCTTAGTTGAGCGGGAGACCCAGTACTTC | CASSLVERETQYF
. | TRBJ2-1 | TRBD2 | TRBV7-2 | TGTGCCAGCAGCACCCGGACTAGCGGGGGCCCGCAGTTCTTC | CASSTRTSGGPQFF
. | TRBJ2-2 | TRBD2 | TRBV6-5 | TGTGCCAGCAGTTACTCGGCTAGCGGGTGGACCGGGGAGCTGTTTTTT | CASSYSASGWTGELFF
. | TRBJ1-5 | . | TRBV12-3/TRBV12-4 | TGTGCCAGCAGCGCCCAGATTTCCGATAGCAATCAGCCCCAGCATTTT | CASSAQISDSNQPQHF
few | TRBJ1-6 | . | TRBV4-1 | TGCGCCAGCAGCCAAGCAGGGTATGTTAATTCACCCCTCCACTTT | CASSQAGYVNSPLHF
few | TRBJ2-1 | . | TRBV4-3 | TGCGCCAGCAGCCGGGCCCCCGGGCTCTACAATGAGCAGTTCTTC | CASSRAPGLYNEQFF
. | TRBJ1-5 | . | TRBV7-9 | TGTGCCAGCAGCATCCAGGGCCAGCATCAGCCCCAGCATTTT | CASSIQGQHQPQHF
. | TRBJ2-3 | TRBD1 | TRBV6-5 | TGTGCCAGCAGTTACCCGGGACAGGGTGGCACAGATACGCAGTATTTT | CASSYPGQGGTDTQYF
. | TRBJ2-1 | TRBD1 | TRBV20-1 | TGCAGTGCTCAGCCTTGGGACAGGGTGGGTCCGGAGCAGTTCTTC | CSAQPWDRVGPEQFF
many | TRBJ2-1 | . | TRBV4-3 | TGCGCCAGCAGCCAAGATTCTTCAACTAGCTTTGGGGAGCAGTTCTTC | CASSQDSSTSFGEQFF
. | TRBJ1-5 | TRBD1 | TRBV28 | TGTGCCAGGGGGACAGGCCGGGGATTAAACCCATCATATAGCAATCAGCCCCAGCATTTT | CARGTGRGLNPSYSNQPQHF
. | TRBJ1-2 | . | TRBV9 | TGTGCCAGCAGCTCCTCCACTCGGGGGGGCGACTATGGCTACACCTTC | CASSSSTRGGDYGYTF
. | TRBJ2-2 | . | TRBV7-6 | TGTGCCAGCAGCTTATGGCTTGAAAATCGGCAGGGAGGCACCGGGGAGCTGTTTTTT | CASSLWLENRQGGTGELFF
. | TRBJ2-3 | . | TRBV4-3 | TGCGCCAGCAGCCAAGATCAACAGCACACAGATACGCAGTATTTT | CASSQDQQHTDTQYF
. | TRBJ1-5 | . | TRBV25-1 | TGTGCCAGCAGTGAATGGAACAGTAATCAGCCCCAGCATTTT | CASSEWNSNQPQHF
. | TRBJ2-2 | . | TRBV9 | TGTGCCAGTAGTACAGGGCCTAACACCGGGGAGCTGTTTTTT | CASSTGPNTGELFF
. | TRBJ1-2 | . | TRBV7-2 | TGTGCCAGCAGCTTAAGTTCGGTTGACAGCTATGGCTACACCTTC | CASSLSSVDSYGYTF
few | TRBJ2-2 | . | TRBV28 | TGTGCCAGCAGTTTGGAGGGGGCCGGGGCCGAGGAGCTGTTTTTT | CASSLEGAGAEELFF
few | TRBJ2-3 | . | TRBV12-3/TRBV12-4 | TGTGCCACCTCAGGGGACCCCGGAGATACGCAGTATTTT | CATSGDPGDTQYF
many | TRBJ1-2 | . | TRBV5-1 | TGCGCCAGCAGCTCGACACTCATAAGCTACACCTTC | CASSSTLISYTF
. | TRBJ2-5 | TRBD1 | TRBV7-7 | TGTGCTAGCAGCCGGACAGGATCTTACCAAGAGACCCAGTACTTC | CASSRTGSYQETQYF
. | TRBJ1-1 | . | TRBV6-2/TRBV6-3 | TGTGCCAGCACCAGTAGGGGAGTACCCGAAGCTTTCTTT | CASTSRGVPEAFF
many | TRBJ2-2 | TRBD1 | TRBV5-6 | TGTGCCAGCAGCTTGCCCAGGGGGATCCCCGGGGAGCTGTTTTTT | CASSLPRGIPGELFF
few | TRBJ1-3 | . | TRBV20-1 | TGCAGTGCTAGGGGAACCTTCGGTGGAAACACCATATATTTT | CSARGTFGGNTIYF
. | TRBJ2-7 | . | TRBV12-5 | TGTGCTAGTGGTTTGGTAGGGTTGGAGGGCGGGTACGAGCAGTACTTC | CASGLVGLEGGYEQYF
few | TRBJ1-1 | TRBD1 | TRBV20-1 | TGCAGTGCTAGGTCGGGACAGGGGAACACTGAAGCTTTCTTT | CSARSGQGNTEAFF
. | TRBJ2-1 | . | TRBV28 | TGTGCCAGCAGTTTGGACAGACCCTATGAGCAGTTCTTC | CASSLDRPYEQFF
few | TRBJ2-1 | TRBD1 | TRBV5-1 | TGCGCCAGCAGCTACGACAGGGACAATGAGCAGTTCTTC | CASSYDRDNEQFF
few | TRBJ2-5 | . | TRBV29-1 | TGCAGCGTATCGGGGTTGCAAGAGACCCAGTACTTC | CSVSGLQETQYF
. | TRBJ1-3 | TRBD1 | TRBV6-5 | TGTGCCAGCAGTTATTCGGGGACAGGGAGGGTAAACACCATATATTTT | CASSYSGTGRVNTIYF
. | TRBJ2-7 | TRBD1 | TRBV5-4 | TGTGCCAGCAGAGGACAGGGGACCTACGAGCAGTACTTC | CASRGQGTYEQYF
. | TRBJ1-2 | . | TRBV5-1 | TGCGCCAGCAGCTCGGACACCCTCTCCAACTATGGCTACACCTTC | CASSSDTLSNYGYTF
. | TRBJ2-5 | TRBD2 | TRBV9 | TGTGCCAGCAGCGTAGCTTCGACGGGAGGAGGAGAGACCCAGTACTTC | CASSVASTGGGETQYF
few | TRBJ2-5 | TRBD2 | TRBV10-3 | TGTGCCACTACGGGAGCGGGGGGGGCCCAGTACTTC | CATTGAGGAQYF